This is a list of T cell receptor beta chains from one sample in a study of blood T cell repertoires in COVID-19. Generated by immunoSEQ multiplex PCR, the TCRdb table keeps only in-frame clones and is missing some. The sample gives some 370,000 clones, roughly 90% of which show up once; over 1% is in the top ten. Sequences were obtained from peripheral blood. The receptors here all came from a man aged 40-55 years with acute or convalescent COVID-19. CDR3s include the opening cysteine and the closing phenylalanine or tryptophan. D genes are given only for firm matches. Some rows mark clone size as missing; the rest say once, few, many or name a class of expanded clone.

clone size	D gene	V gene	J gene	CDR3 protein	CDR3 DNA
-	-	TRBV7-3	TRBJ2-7	CASSLNRGTSRVGEQYF	TGTGCCAGCAGCTTAAACAGGGGGACTAGCAGGGTCGGAGAGCAGTACTTC
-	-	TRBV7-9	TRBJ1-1	CASTIRGGLIEAFF	TGTGCCAGCACTATACGCGGGGGCCTTATTGAAGCTTTCTTT
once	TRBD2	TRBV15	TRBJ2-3	CATSNRRGGLTDTQYF	TGTGCCACCAGCAACCGTCGGGGGGGACTCACAGATACGCAGTATTTT
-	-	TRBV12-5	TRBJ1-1	CASGNDRLATEAFF	TGTGCTAGTGGTAATGACAGGTTAGCCACTGAAGCTTTCTTT
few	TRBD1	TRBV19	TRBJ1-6	CASSIGTGLHF	TGTGCCAGTAGTATTGGGACAGGGCTCCACTTT
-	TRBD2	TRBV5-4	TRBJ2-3	CAFRLGGGSDTQYF	TGTGCCTTCAGACTGGGGGGGGGTTCGGATACGCAGTATTTT
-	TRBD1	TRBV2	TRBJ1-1	CASYRTGRTTEAFF	TGTGCCAGCTACCGGACAGGGAGGACCACTGAAGCTTTCTTT
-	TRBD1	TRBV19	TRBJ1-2	CASSSRQGGDYGYTF	TGTGCCAGTAGTAGCCGACAGGGAGGCGACTATGGCTACACCTTC
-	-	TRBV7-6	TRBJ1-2	CASSEGGGYTF	TGTGCCAGCAGCGAGGGAGGCGGCTACACCTTC
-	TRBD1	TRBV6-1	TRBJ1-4	CASSEDRDYTANEKLFF	TGTGCCAGCAGTGAGGACAGGGACTATACGGCTAATGAAAAACTGTTTTTT
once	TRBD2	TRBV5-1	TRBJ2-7	CASSFQGSTSGFRIEQYF	TGCGCCAGCAGCTTCCAGGGAAGTACTAGCGGGTTCCGGATCGAGCAGTACTTC
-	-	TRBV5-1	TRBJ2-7	CASSGDIGYEQYF	TGCGCCAGCAGCGGCGACATCGGCTACGAGCAGTACTTC
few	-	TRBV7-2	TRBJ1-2	CASSLAYGQGRRGYTF	TGTGCCAGCAGCTTAGCGTACGGGCAGGGGCGAAGGGGCTACACCTTC
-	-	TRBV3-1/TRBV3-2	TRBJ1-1	CASSQESRANTEAFF	TGTGCCAGCAGCCAAGAATCCAGGGCGAACACTGAAGCTTTCTTT
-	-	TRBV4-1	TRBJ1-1	CASSQRGGNTEAFF	TGCGCCAGCAGCCAGCGGGGGGGGAACACTGAAGCTTTCTTT
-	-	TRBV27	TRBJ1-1	CASSFSLNTEAFF	TGTGCCAGCAGTTTCTCGTTGAACACTGAAGCTTTCTTT
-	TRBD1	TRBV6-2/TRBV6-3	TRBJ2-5	CASSGDRELETQYF	TGTGCCAGCAGTGGGGACAGAGAGTTAGAGACCCAGTACTTC
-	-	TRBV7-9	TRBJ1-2	CASSDRDYGYTF	TGTGCCAGCAGTGACCGGGACTATGGCTACACCTTC
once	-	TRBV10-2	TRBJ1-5	CASSDHGEDQPQHF	TGCGCCAGCAGTGATCACGGGGAAGATCAGCCCCAGCATTTT
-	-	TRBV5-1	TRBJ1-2	CASSPGDGANYGYTF	TGCGCCAGCAGCCCAGGGGACGGCGCTAACTATGGCTACACCTTC
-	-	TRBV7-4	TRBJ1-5	CASTPQVGGEDSNQPQHF	TGTGCCAGCACCCCCCAAGTAGGAGGGGAGGATAGCAATCAGCCCCAGCATTTT
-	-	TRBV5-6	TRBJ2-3	CASNSLGQGFTDTQYF	TGTGCCAGCAATAGTTTGGGTCAGGGATTCACAGATACGCAGTATTTT
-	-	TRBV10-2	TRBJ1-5	CASRGLTTEPQHF	TGCGCCAGCAGGGGCCTAACGACGGAGCCCCAGCATTTT
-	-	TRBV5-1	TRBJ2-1	CASSLAGGLGEQFF	TGCGCCAGCAGCTTGGCCGGAGGGTTGGGTGAGCAGTTCTTC
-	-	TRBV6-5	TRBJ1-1	CASSDNGLPNTEAFF	TGTGCCAGCAGCGACAACGGACTGCCGAACACTGAAGCTTTCTTT
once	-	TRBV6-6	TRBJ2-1	CASSPLDEQFF	TGTGCCAGCAGTCCTCTCGATGAGCAGTTCTTC
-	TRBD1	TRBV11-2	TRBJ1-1	CASRRGQGNTEAFF	TGTGCCAGCAGGAGGGGACAGGGGAACACTGAAGCTTTCTTT
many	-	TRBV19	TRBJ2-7	CASSSTRGYEQYF	TGTGCCAGTAGTAGTACCCGGGGCTACGAGCAGTACTTC
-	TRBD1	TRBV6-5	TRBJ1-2	CASRQGKGYTF	TGTGCCAGCAGACAGGGGAAGGGCTACACCTTC
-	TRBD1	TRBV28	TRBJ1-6	CASSLQGANSPLHF	TGTGCCAGCAGTTTACAGGGGGCCAATTCACCCCTCCACTTT
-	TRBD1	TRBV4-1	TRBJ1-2	CASSQAGQGARGYTF	TGCGCCAGCAGCCAAGCGGGACAGGGGGCCCGCGGCTACACCTTC
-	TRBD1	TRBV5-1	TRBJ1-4	CASSPDRGNEKLFF	TGCGCCAGCAGCCCGGACAGGGGTAATGAAAAACTGTTTTTT